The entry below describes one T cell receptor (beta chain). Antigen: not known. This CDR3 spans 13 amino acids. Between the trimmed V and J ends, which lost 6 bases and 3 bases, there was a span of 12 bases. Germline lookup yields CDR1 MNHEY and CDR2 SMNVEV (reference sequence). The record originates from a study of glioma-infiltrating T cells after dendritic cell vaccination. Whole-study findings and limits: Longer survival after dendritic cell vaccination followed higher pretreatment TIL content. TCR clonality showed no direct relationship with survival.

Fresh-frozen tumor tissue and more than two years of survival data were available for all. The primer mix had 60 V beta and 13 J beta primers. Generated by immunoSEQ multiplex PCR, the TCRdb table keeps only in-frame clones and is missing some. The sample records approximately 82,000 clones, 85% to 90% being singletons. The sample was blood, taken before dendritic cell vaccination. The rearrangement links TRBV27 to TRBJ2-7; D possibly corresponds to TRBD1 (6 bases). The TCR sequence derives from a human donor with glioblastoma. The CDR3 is CASRKGHLYEQYF. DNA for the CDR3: TGTGCCAGCAGGAAGGGACACCTCTACGAGCAGTACTTC.